Listed below are T cell receptor beta chains from one sample, sequenced in a study of control samples from healthy donors and cancer patients. Clones were sequenced by immunoSEQ multiplex PCR, and TCRdb holds only the in-frame ones, with some missing. The profile covers 130,000 or so clones, with approximately 89% appearing a single time and approximately 2.9% taken by the ten largest. The sequenced sample consisted of blood. The receptors shown here come from a man aged 55-75 years in good health. CDR3s include the opening cysteine and the closing phenylalanine or tryptophan. The order of the fields is J gene, CDR3 length, V gene, D gene, clone size, CDR3 DNA, CDR3 protein. A D gene is named only where the DNA matches it firmly. Size is stated for part of the rows, as once, few or many counts, or as a class when the clone is expanded.

>TRBJ1-2|15|TRBV27|TRBD1|.
TGTGCCAGCAGTTTAGGTACAGGGGATAGGTATGGCTACACCTTC
CASSLGTGDRYGYTF
>TRBJ2-4|17|TRBV6-2/TRBV6-3|.|.
TGTGCCAGCAGTTATGGGGGTGCCGGGGGAGCCAAAAACATTCAGTACTTC
CASSYGGAGGAKNIQYF
>TRBJ1-5|15|TRBV19|.|.
TGTGCCAGTAGTTGGGGGGCTTCTAGCAATCAGCCCCAGCATTTT
CASSWGASSNQPQHF
>TRBJ1-5|13|TRBV10-3|.|.
TGTGCCGTTAGGCAGGGAGACAATCAGCCCCAGCATTTT
CAVRQGDNQPQHF
>TRBJ2-7|16|TRBV7-8|.|.
TGTGCCAGCAGCTTCCGAGCGGGTACTCTGGGGAACGAGCAGTACTTC
CASSFRAGTLGNEQYF
>TRBJ1-2|13|TRBV6-2/TRBV6-3|TRBD1|.
TGTGCCAGCAGTTACTCGGACAGGGTTGGCTACACCTTC
CASSYSDRVGYTF
>TRBJ2-4|14|TRBV14|TRBD1|.
TGTGCCAGCAGCCTCGCGACAGGGTTCGCCATTCAGTACTTC
CASSLATGFAIQYF
>TRBJ2-5|13|TRBV7-3|.|few
TGTGCCAGCCAGGGGCAGGGACAAGAGACCCAGTACTTC
CASQGQGQETQYF
>TRBJ2-7|15|TRBV27|.|.
TGTGCCAGCAGCACAACCGGGACACTCTCCTACGAGCAGTACTTC
CASSTTGTLSYEQYF
>TRBJ2-2|18|TRBV7-3|TRBD1|.
TGTGCCAGCAGCTTACTCCCCCTCGGGACAGTGAACACCGGGGAGCTGTTTTTT
CASSLLPLGTVNTGELFF
>TRBJ1-6|16|TRBV19|.|few
TGTGCCAGTAGTCCGACAGTTGCGGGCTATAATTCACCCCTCCACTTT
CASSPTVAGYNSPLHF
>TRBJ1-2|14|TRBV6-1|.|.
TGTGCCAGCAGTGACGCCGCAGGGCCCTATGGCTACACCTTC
CASSDAAGPYGYTF
>TRBJ2-1|19|TRBV27|TRBD2|.
TGTGCCAGCAGTTTGCGGACTAGCGGGGGGGCCTTCTCCTACAATGAGCAGTTCTTC
CASSLRTSGGAFSYNEQFF
>TRBJ2-2|16|TRBV3-1/TRBV3-2|TRBD2|few
TGTGCCAGCAGCCCTCGGACTAGCAGGAACACCGGGGAGCTGTTTTTT
CASSPRTSRNTGELFF
>TRBJ1-2|14|TRBV6-1|.|.
TGTGCCAGCAGTGAAGGGCTAGGGAGAAATGGCTACACCTTC
CASSEGLGRNGYTF
>TRBJ2-7|14|TRBV12-5|.|.
TGTGCTAGTGGTTTGGTACCCAGGGCGGACGAGCAGTACTTC
CASGLVPRADEQYF
>TRBJ1-2|13|TRBV7-9|TRBD1|.
TGTGCCAGCAGCTTAGGACAGGGGGAGAGGAGCTCCTTC
CASSLGQGERSSF
>TRBJ2-1|13|TRBV12-3/TRBV12-4|.|.
TGTGCCAGCAGACGCGACATGATCAATGAGCAGTTCTTC
CASRRDMINEQFF
>TRBJ1-4|14|TRBV9|.|.
TGTGCCAGCAGCCAAGGACATCCTCGGGAAAAACTGTTTTTT
CASSQGHPREKLFF
>TRBJ2-5|14|TRBV5-1|TRBD1|.
TGCGCCAGCAGCTTACCAGGGGGCTTGGAGACCCAGTACTTC
CASSLPGGLETQYF
>TRBJ1-5|16|TRBV19|.|.
TGTGCCAGTAGGCCCGGATGGGGAAATAGCAATCAGCCCCAGCATTTT
CASRPGWGNSNQPQHF
>TRBJ1-6|16|TRBV5-6|.|.
TGTGCCAGCAGCTTAACTGGGAGCTCCTATAATTCACCCCTCCACTTT
CASSLTGSSYNSPLHF
>TRBJ1-1|13|TRBV2|.|few
TGTGCCAGCAGTGTAGGTCGGATCACTGAAGCTTTCTTT
CASSVGRITEAFF
>TRBJ2-3|16|TRBV18|TRBD2|.
TGTGCCAGCTCACCAGGAGCGGGGGGGGTCACAGATACGCAGTATTTT
CASSPGAGGVTDTQYF
>TRBJ1-5|18|TRBV5-6|.|.
TGTGCCAGCAGCACTTCCTCTGCTATCGGGACAAAGGTTCAGCCCCAGCATTTT
CASSTSSAIGTKVQPQHF
>TRBJ2-1|13|TRBV30|TRBD1|.
TGTGCCTGTCGGGGACAGGGGAAGTATGAGCAGTTCTTC
CACRGQGKYEQFF
>TRBJ2-7|12|TRBV2|.|.
TGTGCCAGCAGTGCCCTTGTAAGGGTGCAGTACTTC
CASSALVRVQYF
>TRBJ1-1|13|TRBV25-1|TRBD1|.
TGTGCCAGCAGTGCCGGGACAGGGGGTGAAGCTTTCTTT
CASSAGTGGEAFF
>TRBJ1-3|18|TRBV5-8|.|.
TGTGCCAGCAGCTTGGGTGGGTCAGACACCTACTCTGGAAACACCATATATTTT
CASSLGGSDTYSGNTIYF
>TRBJ2-5|16|TRBV18|TRBD2|.
TGTGCCAGCTCACCAGTAGCGGGACCTATCCAAGAGACCCAGTACTTC
CASSPVAGPIQETQYF
>TRBJ2-2|16|TRBV5-4|.|.
TGTGCCAGCAGCTTGGCCTGGGGGGCGGGCACCGGGGAGCTGTTTTTT
CASSLAWGAGTGELFF
>TRBJ1-1|12|TRBV27|.|.
TGTGCCAGCAGAGGACGGTCCACTGAAGCTTTCTTT
CASRGRSTEAFF
>TRBJ1-2|12|TRBV28|.|once
TGTGCCAGCACGAGCAGTTTTTATGGCTACACCTTC
CASTSSFYGYTF
>TRBJ1-1|15|TRBV19|.|.
TGTGCCAGTAGTTTCCAGGCGATGGGGGGCACTGAAGCTTTCTTT
CASSFQAMGGTEAFF
>TRBJ1-6|16|TRBV5-6|TRBD1|once
TGTGCCAGCAGCTTGGGGGCAGGGGGTAGTAATTCACCCCTCCACTTT
CASSLGAGGSNSPLHF
>TRBJ1-1|15|TRBV9|TRBD1|.
TGTGCCAGCAGCTCGACAGGGGGGATGAACACTGAAGCTTTCTTT
CASSSTGGMNTEAFF
>TRBJ1-5|15|TRBV23-1|.|.
TGCGCCAGCAGTCATTGGGTCGACACGCATCAGCCCCAGCATTTT
CASSHWVDTHQPQHF
>TRBJ1-1|17|TRBV10-3|TRBD1|.
TGTGCCATCAGTGGATTTTCGAGTATGTCAGGGACAGATGAAGCTTTCTTT
CAISGFSSMSGTDEAFF